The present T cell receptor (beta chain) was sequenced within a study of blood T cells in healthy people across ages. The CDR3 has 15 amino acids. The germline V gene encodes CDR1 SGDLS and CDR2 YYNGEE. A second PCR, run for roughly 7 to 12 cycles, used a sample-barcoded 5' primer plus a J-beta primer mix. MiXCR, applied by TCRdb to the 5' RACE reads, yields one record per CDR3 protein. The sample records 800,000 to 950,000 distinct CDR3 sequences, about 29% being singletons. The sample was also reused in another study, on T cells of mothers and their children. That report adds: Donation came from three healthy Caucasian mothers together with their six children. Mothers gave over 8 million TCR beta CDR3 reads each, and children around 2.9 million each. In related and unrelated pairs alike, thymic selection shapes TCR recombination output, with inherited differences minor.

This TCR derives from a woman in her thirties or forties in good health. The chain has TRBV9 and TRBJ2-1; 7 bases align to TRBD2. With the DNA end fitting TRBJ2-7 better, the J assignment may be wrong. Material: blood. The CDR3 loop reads CASNPGEGSYNEQYF. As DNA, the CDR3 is TGTGCCAGCAACCCCGGGGAGGGGTCCTACAATGAGCAGTACTTC.